This T cell receptor beta chain came from a study of beta chain features in type 1 diabetes. Notes on the study in general: Researchers caution that PCR might favor shorter templates, equally among patients and controls. Shorter TCRB CDR3s, moderately but significantly so, were found in Type 1 diabetes patients in all four CD4+ subsets.

Expressed TCRB transcripts got sequenced, as all isolated RNA was reverse transcribed. Produced via immunoSEQ multiplex PCR; TCRdb's table is partial and in-frame only. The sample shows some 350,000 clones, 8.5% to 10% of them seen only once. Every participating donor gave one draw, a heparinised blood sample averaging about 100 mL. This clone was picked up a small number of times. The antigen remains unidentified. Input material: central memory CD4+ T cells from blood. This TCR was recovered from a man aged 30-40 years with type 1 diabetes.

The CDR3 reads CASSQGLAHFPEQYF. DNA for the CDR3: TGCGCCAGCAGCCAAGGGCTAGCGCATTTCCCCGAGCAGTACTTC. The J gene is TRBJ2-7, the V gene TRBV4-3, with D possibly TRBD2 on 6 matching bases. CDR3 size: 15 residues. Trimming cost V 1 base and J 6 bases, with 16 bases left between them. CDR1 LGHNA and CDR2 YSLEER come from the germline V gene.